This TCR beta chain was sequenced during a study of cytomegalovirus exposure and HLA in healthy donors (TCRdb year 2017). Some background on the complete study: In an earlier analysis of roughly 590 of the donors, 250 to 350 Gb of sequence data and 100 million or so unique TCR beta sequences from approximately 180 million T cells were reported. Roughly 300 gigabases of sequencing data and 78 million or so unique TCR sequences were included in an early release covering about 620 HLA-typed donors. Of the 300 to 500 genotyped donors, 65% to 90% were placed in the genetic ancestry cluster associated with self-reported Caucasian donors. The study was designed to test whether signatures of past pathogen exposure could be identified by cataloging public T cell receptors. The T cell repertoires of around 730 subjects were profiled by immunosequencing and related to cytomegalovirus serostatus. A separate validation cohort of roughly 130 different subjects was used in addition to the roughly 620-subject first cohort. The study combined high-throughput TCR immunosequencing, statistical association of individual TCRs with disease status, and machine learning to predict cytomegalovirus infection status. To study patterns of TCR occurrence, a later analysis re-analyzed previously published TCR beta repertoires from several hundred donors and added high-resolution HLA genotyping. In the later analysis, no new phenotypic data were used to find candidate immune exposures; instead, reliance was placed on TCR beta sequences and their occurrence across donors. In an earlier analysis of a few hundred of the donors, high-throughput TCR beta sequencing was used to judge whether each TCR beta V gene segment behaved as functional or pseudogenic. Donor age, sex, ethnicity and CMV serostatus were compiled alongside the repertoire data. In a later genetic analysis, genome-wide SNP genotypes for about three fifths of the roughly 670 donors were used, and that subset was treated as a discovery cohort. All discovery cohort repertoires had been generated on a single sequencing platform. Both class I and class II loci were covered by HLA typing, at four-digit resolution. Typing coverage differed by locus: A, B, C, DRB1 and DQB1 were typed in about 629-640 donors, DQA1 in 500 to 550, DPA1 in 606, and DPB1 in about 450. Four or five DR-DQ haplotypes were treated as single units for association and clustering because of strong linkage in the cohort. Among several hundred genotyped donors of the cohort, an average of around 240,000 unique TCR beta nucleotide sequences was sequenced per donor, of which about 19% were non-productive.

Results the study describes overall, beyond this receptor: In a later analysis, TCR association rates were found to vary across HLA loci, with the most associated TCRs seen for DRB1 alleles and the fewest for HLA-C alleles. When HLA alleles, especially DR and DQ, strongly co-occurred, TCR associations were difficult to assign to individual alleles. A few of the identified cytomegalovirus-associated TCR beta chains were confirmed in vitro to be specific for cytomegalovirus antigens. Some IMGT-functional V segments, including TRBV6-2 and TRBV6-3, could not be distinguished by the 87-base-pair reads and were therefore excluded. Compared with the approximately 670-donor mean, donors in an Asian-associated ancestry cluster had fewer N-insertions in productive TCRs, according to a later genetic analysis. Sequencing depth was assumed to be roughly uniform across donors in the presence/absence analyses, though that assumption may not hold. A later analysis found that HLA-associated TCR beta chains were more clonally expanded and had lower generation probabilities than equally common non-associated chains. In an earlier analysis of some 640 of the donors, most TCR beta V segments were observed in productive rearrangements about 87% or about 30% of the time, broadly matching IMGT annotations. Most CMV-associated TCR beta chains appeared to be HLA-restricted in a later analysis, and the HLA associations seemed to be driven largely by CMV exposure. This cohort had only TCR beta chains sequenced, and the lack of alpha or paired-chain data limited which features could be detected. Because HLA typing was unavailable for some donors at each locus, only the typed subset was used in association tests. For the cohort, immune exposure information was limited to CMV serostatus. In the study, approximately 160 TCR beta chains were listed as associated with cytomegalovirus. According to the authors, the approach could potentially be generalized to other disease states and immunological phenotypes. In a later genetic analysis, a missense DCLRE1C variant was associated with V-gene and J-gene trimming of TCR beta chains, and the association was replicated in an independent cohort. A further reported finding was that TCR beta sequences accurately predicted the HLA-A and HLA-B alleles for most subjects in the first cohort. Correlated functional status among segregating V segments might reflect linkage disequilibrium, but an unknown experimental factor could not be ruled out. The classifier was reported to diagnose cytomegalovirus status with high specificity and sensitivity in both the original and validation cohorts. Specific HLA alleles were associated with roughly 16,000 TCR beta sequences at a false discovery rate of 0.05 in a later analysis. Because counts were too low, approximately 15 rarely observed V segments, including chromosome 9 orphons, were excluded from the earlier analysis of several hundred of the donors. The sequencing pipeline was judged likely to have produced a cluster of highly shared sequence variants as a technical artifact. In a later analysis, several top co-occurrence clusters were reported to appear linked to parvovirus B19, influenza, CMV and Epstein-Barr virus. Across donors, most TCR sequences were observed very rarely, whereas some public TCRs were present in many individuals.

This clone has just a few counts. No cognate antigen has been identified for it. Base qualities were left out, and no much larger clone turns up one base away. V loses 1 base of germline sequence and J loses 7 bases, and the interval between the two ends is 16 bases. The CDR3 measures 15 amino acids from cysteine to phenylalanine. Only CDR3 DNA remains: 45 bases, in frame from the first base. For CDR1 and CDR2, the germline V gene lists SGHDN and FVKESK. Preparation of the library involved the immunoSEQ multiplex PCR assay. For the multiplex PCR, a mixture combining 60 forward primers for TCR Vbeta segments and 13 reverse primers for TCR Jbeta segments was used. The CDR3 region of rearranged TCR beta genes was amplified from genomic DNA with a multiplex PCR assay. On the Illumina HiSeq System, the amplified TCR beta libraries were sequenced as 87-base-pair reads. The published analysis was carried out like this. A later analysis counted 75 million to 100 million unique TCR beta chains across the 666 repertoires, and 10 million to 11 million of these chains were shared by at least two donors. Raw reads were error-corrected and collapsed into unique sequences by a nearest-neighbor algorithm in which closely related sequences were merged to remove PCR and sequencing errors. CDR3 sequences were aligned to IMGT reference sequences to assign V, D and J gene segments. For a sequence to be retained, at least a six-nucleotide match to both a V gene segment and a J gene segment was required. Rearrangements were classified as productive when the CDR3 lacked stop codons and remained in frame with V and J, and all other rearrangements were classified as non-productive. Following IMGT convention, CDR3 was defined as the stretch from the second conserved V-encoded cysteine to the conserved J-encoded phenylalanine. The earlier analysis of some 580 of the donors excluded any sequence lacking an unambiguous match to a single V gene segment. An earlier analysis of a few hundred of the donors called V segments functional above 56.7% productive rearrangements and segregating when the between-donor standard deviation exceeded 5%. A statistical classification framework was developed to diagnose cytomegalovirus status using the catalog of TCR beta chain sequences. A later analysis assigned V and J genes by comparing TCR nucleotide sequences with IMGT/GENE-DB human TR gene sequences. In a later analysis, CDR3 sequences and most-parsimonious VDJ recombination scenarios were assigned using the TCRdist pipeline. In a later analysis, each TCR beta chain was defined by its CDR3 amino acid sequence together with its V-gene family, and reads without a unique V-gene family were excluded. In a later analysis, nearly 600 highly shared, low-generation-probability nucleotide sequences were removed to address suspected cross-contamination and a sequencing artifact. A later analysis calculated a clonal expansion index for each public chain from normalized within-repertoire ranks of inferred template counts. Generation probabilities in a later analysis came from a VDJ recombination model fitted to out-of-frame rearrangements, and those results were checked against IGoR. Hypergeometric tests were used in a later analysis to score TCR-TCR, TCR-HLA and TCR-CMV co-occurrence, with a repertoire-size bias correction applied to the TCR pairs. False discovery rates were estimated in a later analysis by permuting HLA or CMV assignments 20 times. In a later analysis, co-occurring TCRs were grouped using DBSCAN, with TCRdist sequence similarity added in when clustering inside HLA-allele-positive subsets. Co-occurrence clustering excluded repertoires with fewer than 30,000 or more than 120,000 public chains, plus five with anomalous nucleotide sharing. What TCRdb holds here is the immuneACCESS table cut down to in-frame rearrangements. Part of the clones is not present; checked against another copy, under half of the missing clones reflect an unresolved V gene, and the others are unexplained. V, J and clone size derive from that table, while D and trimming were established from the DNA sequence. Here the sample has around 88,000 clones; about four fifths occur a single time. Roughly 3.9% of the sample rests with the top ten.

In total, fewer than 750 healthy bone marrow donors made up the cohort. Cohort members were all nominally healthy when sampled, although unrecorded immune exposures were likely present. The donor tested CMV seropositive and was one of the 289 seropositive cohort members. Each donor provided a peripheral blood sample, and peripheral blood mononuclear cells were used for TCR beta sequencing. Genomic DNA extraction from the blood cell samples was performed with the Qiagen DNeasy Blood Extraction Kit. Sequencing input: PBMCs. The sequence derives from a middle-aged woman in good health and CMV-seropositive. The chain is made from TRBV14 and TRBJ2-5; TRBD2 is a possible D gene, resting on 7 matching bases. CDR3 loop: CASSQAGGRVGTQYF. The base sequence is TGTGCCAGCAGCCAAGCCGGGGGGCGCGTAGGGACCCAGTACTTC. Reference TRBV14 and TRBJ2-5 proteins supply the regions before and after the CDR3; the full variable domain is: EAGVTQFPSHSVIEKGQTVTLRCDPISGHDNLYWYRRVMGKEIKFLLHFVKESKQDESGMPNNRFLAERTGGTYSTLKVQPAELEDSGVYFCASSQAGGRVGTQYFGPGTRLLVL.